The T cell receptor (beta chain) under discussion was sequenced for a study of T cell clonotyping in hematopoietic cell transplantation. In germline, CDR1 is SGHDT, CDR2 YYEEEE. The CDR3 runs 12 residues. Trimming took 0 bases from V and 4 from J, leaving 4 bases between them. Recipient blood drawn about 28 days pretransplant and days 30, 100, 180 after. Repertoires were generated with immunoSEQ multiplex PCR, while TCRdb's copy carries only in-frame clones and drops some. The table has about 3,100 clones, approximately 60% seen once; the top ten hold 20% to 25%. The V call is TRBV5-6, the J call TRBJ2-5; D is ambiguous. The TCR comes from a female patient between 30 and 39 years old who had an allogeneic stem cell transplant, so T cells may come from the graft donor. Some clones in this sample may be carry-over from other donors' samples. The sequencing used peripheral blood mononuclear cells, collected 30 days after allogeneic stem cell transplant. The CDR3 here is CASSLAIETQYF. CDR3 nucleotides: TGTGCCAGCAGCTTGGCGATAGAGACCCAGTACTTC.